The TCR beta chain described here comes from a study of CD8 T cells in Susac syndrome. Reverse transcription of about 0.5 to 1 ug RNA used random hexamers. The immunoSEQ assay covered 54 Vbeta and 13 Jbeta segments for CDR3. A single record per CDR3 protein comes from TCRdb applying MiXCR to the immunoSEQ multiplex PCR reads. The sample has tens of thousands of distinct CDR3 sequences; about 96% are singletons. The sample consisted of CD8+ T cells from PBMCs. The sequence came from a human donor with Susac syndrome.

The CDR3 loop is CASSQEGTYEQYF. The CDR3 DNA follows: TGCGCCAGCAGCCAAGAGGGAACCTACGAGCAGTACTTC. The chain is built from TRBV4-1 and TRBJ2-7; D remains unclear. The CDR3 runs 13 residues. V lost 0 bases and J 2 bases, leaving 5 bases between the germline ends. The V gene's germline CDR1 is MGHRA and CDR2 YSYEKL.